The 14 T cell receptor beta chains given below trace back to one sample, sequenced in a study of T-cell reconstitution after alpha-beta-depleted transplantation in children. Unique molecular identifiers were used in preparing the TCRbeta library. TCRdb used MiXCR to reprocess the PCR reads, holding one entry per CDR3 protein. The sample lists some 110,000 distinct CDR3 sequences, over 9% occurring once. This material consisted of PBMCs, taken before TCRalphabeta/CD19-depleted stem cell transplant. These receptors originate from a boy aged 2 to 10 with acute lymphoblastic leukemia, due to receive a stem cell transplant.

The CDR3 region is CASSVGSGRSTNEQFF. In nucleotides, the CDR3 is TGTGCCAGCAGCGTAGGTAGCGGGAGATCCACCAATGAGCAGTTCTTC. V usage is TRBV9 and J usage is TRBJ2-1; 9 bases fit TRBD2. The CDR3 has 16 amino acids. Trimming cost V 0 bases and J 6 bases; bases outside gene matches: 7. The germline gives CDR1 SGDLS, CDR2 YYNGEE.

The chain links TRBV3-1 to TRBJ1-2; 7 nucleotides agree with TRBD1. CDR3 size: 16 residues. Germline assignment: CDR1 LGHDT and CDR2 YNNKEL (reference sequence). The ends lost 4 bases at V and 4 bases at J; junction bases unmatched: 12. For the CDR3, the DNA is TGTGCCAGCAGCCGTCAACTAGGACAGGACCTCTATGGCTACACCTTC. It is translated as CASSRQLGQDLYGYTF.

V gene TRBV6-5 combines with J gene TRBJ1-1; tentatively, D is TRBD1 (5 bases). Trimming removed 2 bases from V and 5 bases from J, with 15 bases in between. CDR3 length: 15 residues. Germline CDR1 is MNHEY and CDR2 is SVGAGI. Here the CDR3 DNA reads TGTGCCAGCAGTTACAGTGACAGCCCAGCGACTGAAGCTTTCTTT. Translated: CASSYSDSPATEAFF.

This clonotype was seen many times. The CDR3 protein is CASSPPGGYIQYF. DNA of the CDR3: TGCGCCAGCAGCCCCCCGGGGGGCTACATTCAGTACTTC. The chain couples TRBV5-1 to TRBJ2-4; perhaps TRBD2 as D (7 bases). V was clipped by 4 bases and J by 8 bases, with 13 bases between them. Germline CDR1 reads SGHRS; CDR2 reads YFSETQ. The CDR3 consists of 13 residues.

This clonotype was seen at least ten times. The rearrangement joins TRBV5-1 to TRBJ1-1; possible D gene TRBD1, 6 bases. Trimming pared 5 bases from V and 2 bases from J, leaving 16 bases between. From germline, CDR1 is SGHRS and CDR2 YFSETQ. There are 15 residues in the CDR3. DNA for the CDR3: TGCGCCAGCAGTACTCCCGACAGGATCAACACTGAAGCTTTCTTT. The encoded protein is CASSTPDRINTEAFF.

There are a few counts of this clonotype. The V gene is TRBV29-1, the J gene TRBJ1-1, with a weak D call TRBD1 (6 bases). V gave up 0 bases and J gave up 4 bases, with 12 bases separating them. Germline CDR1 SQVTM, CDR2 ANQGSEA. The CDR3 spans 14 residues. CDR3 protein: CSVEEGGLGTEAFF. The CDR3 DNA reads as TGCAGCGTTGAAGAGGGGGGGCTGGGCACTGAAGCTTTCTTT.

This clonotype was seen only a few times. The rearrangement links TRBV5-5 to TRBJ2-1; D is possibly TRBD2 (6 bases). Germline values: CDR1 SGHKS, CDR2 YYEKEE (reference sequence). V dropped 4 bases and J dropped 1 base, with 12 bases sitting between them. The CDR3 runs 15 residues. CDR3 in DNA: TGTGCCAGCAGCCCCGAGGGACTTTCCTACAATGAGCAGTTCTTC. It encodes CASSPEGLSYNEQFF.

The rearrangement uses TRBV12-3 or TRBV12-4 and TRBJ2-1; D is unclear. V lost 1 base, J lost 5 bases, and 15 bases lay in between. The CDR3 covers 16 residues. The chain's CDR3 is CASSLGSLPTNNEQFF. The CDR3 nucleotides are TGTGCCAGCAGTTTAGGTTCGTTGCCGACAAACAATGAGCAGTTCTTC.

This clonotype turned up a few times. The chain joins TRBV28 to TRBJ2-7, with 9 bases matching TRBD1. The V gene end was trimmed by 3 bases and the J gene end by 1 base; junction bases not matched to a gene: 7. The CDR3 totals 16 residues. CDR1 and CDR2 from the germline V gene are MDHEN and SYDVKM. CDR3 in amino acids: CASSFPGQGLSYEQYF. The CDR3 coding sequence is TGTGCCAGCAGTTTTCCAGGACAGGGGCTGTCCTACGAGCAGTACTTC.

In its sample, this clonotype was seen a few times. The chain couples TRBV2 to TRBJ2-6; D might be TRBD1 (6 bases). CDR3 size: 17 residues. The V gene lost 5 bases and the J gene lost 0 bases, with 14 bases spanning the gap. Germline assignment: CDR1 SNHLY and CDR2 FYNNEI. The CDR3 here is CASSSQGGRSGANVLTF. CDR3 in DNA: TGTGCCAGCAGTTCACAGGGTGGTCGCTCTGGGGCCAACGTCCTGACTTTC.

This clonotype came up a few times. The CDR3: CASSPRQTLQRNSPLHF. The DNA for the CDR3 is TGCGCCAGCAGCCCTCGGCAGACCCTACAGCGGAATTCACCCCTCCACTTT. The gene calls are TRBV5-1 and TRBJ1-6; D uncertain. The CDR3 runs 17 residues. Germline V gives CDR1 SGHRS, CDR2 YFSETQ. Trimming cost V 4 bases and J 7 bases, with 21 bases left between them.

The genes are TRBV7-8 and TRBJ2-2; 10 nucleotides match TRBD1. CDR1 and CDR2 (germline): SGHVS, FQNEAQ. The CDR3 sequence is 15 residues long. Trimming cost V 7 bases and J 7 bases; bases outside gene matches: 9. CDR3 sequence (DNA): TGTGCCAGCAATAGGGGGACAGGGGTTAGCGGGGAGCTGTTTTTT. Its translation is CASNRGTGVSGELFF.

This clonotype was observed a handful of times. The chain uses TRBV5-4 and TRBJ2-2, with 7 nucleotides matching TRBD2. V gave up 4 bases and J gave up 6 bases; unmatched junction bases: 12. Looked up from germline, CDR1 is SGHNT and CDR2 is YYREEE (reference sequence). This CDR3 comprises 16 residues. The CDR3 loop is CASSPRDYPMAGELFF. The CDR3 region has the DNA TGTGCCAGCAGCCCCCGGGACTACCCAATGGCCGGGGAGCTGTTTTTT.

The gene calls are TRBV5-1 and TRBJ2-2; 7 positions match TRBD2. The germline V gene has CDR1 SGHRS and CDR2 YFSETQ. The V gene end was trimmed by 0 bases and the J gene end by 4 bases; junction bases not matched to a gene: 9. The CDR3 has 17 amino acids. The CDR3 loop is CASSLAGAGVSTGELFF. The CDR3 nucleotides are TGCGCCAGCAGCTTGGCCGGGGCGGGAGTGAGCACCGGGGAGCTGTTTTTT.